This T cell receptor beta chain was retrieved from a study of CD8 T cells in ankylosing spondylitis. TCRdb analysed the 5' RACE reads with MiXCR anew, one entry per CDR3 protein. The data hold a few hundred thousand distinct CDR3 sequences, with approximately 20% observed a single time. This clonotype was observed many times. Sequencing was performed on blood, either unsorted or a sorted T cell fraction (not recorded which). The clonotype originates from a male donor with ankylosing spondylitis or in good health (not recorded which).

Written as DNA, the CDR3 is TGTGCCAGCAGTGACTCGTCTAGCGGGGGTTCAGATACGCAGTATTTT. Its translation: CASSDSSSGGSDTQYF. The V gene is TRBV6-4, the J gene TRBJ2-3, with 10 bases that match TRBD2. V lost 0 bases to trimming and J lost 4 bases; unmatched junction nucleotides: 4. The CDR3 is 16 residues long. From germline, CDR1 is MRHNA and CDR2 SNTAGT.